A selection of T cell receptor beta chains follows, all from one sample in a study of identical twins. TCRdb recomputed calls from the 5' RACE reads with MiXCR, one row per CDR3 protein. The sample yields some 660,000 distinct CDR3 sequences, over 8.5% seen once. The data were also submitted as part of a second study, on yellow fever vaccine responses in identical twins.

Sequencing was performed on PBMCs. These receptors were obtained from a woman in her late teens or twenties in good health. The CDR3 runs from the conserved cysteine through the conserved F or W. Fields, in order: D gene, clone size, CDR3 length, J gene, V gene, CDR3 protein, CDR3 DNA. D genes are given only for firm matches. Rows give clone size only sometimes, using once, few, many, or a class for an expanded clone.

. | . | 13 | TRBJ1-1 | TRBV10-3 | CAISEDRRTEAFF | TGTGCCATCAGTGAGGACAGGCGGACTGAAGCTTTCTTT
. | . | 14 | TRBJ1-6 | TRBV7-9 | CASTTDQGYSPLHF | TGTGCCAGCACCACGGATCAAGGGTACTCACCCCTCCACTTT
TRBD1 | . | 14 | TRBJ2-2 | TRBV6-1 | CASRPTGSTGELFF | TGTGCCAGCAGACCGACAGGGTCGACCGGGGAGCTGTTTTTT
TRBD2 | few | 15 | TRBJ2-7 | TRBV10-3 | CAISQIASGPYEQYF | TGTGCCATCAGCCAAATTGCTAGCGGCCCCTACGAGCAGTACTTC
TRBD1 | many | 15 | TRBJ1-2 | TRBV27 | CASSLSWDRESGYTF | TGTGCCAGCAGTTTATCCTGGGACAGGGAGAGCGGCTACACCTTC
. | . | 13 | TRBJ1-5 | TRBV28 | CASISSGNQPQHF | TGTGCCAGCATAAGCTCGGGGAATCAGCCCCAGCATTTT
. | . | 17 | TRBJ2-5 | TRBV5-6 | CASSPRRQGGYQETQYF | TGTGCCAGCAGCCCCCGGCGACAGGGAGGGTACCAAGAGACCCAGTACTTC
. | . | 16 | TRBJ1-1 | TRBV7-2 | CASSFTSGTLGTEAFF | TGTGCCAGCAGCTTTACCAGCGGGACCCTAGGCACTGAAGCTTTCTTT
TRBD1 | few | 15 | TRBJ1-4 | TRBV6-5 | CASSYSDRGDEKLFF | TGTGCCAGCAGTTACTCCGACAGGGGAGATGAAAAACTGTTTTTT
. | many | 13 | TRBJ1-1 | TRBV20-1 | CSAIRLQNTEAFF | TGCAGTGCTATTAGATTACAGAACACTGAAGCTTTCTTT
. | few | 15 | TRBJ2-7 | TRBV28 | CASSFMGQPHYEQYF | TGTGCCAGCAGTTTTATGGGGCAGCCCCACTACGAGCAGTACTTC
. | . | 12 | TRBJ2-5 | TRBV20-1 | CSALRAGETQYF | TGCAGTGCTCTCAGGGCGGGAGAGACCCAGTACTTC
TRBD2 | many | 11 | TRBJ2-7 | TRBV25-1 | CASGGAYEQYF | TGTGCCAGCGGGGGGGCCTACGAGCAGTACTTC
. | . | 15 | TRBJ2-3 | TRBV9 | CASSVATGGTDTQYF | TGTGCCAGCAGCGTAGCTACTGGCGGCACAGATACGCAGTATTTT
. | few | 15 | TRBJ2-7 | TRBV28 | CASLPLRLVNYEQYF | TGTGCCAGCCTCCCCCTGCGGCTAGTGAACTACGAGCAGTACTTC
. | few | 14 | TRBJ2-7 | TRBV20-1 | CSASPPTGAYEQYF | TGCAGTGCTAGTCCCCCGACGGGAGCCTACGAGCAGTACTTC
TRBD2 | . | 14 | TRBJ2-3 | TRBV20-1 | CSATTGGPGDTQYF | TGCAGTGCTACAACGGGGGGTCCCGGAGATACGCAGTATTTT
. | many | 12 | TRBJ1-1 | TRBV29-1 | CSVLGQKSEAFF | TGCAGCGTTTTAGGACAAAAATCTGAAGCTTTCTTT
. | few | 15 | TRBJ1-2 | TRBV21-1 | CASSKAHGDSYGYTF | TGTGCCAGCAGCAAAGCGCACGGGGACAGCTATGGCTACACCTTC
TRBD1 | . | 17 | TRBJ2-7 | TRBV7-2 | CASSPPPGGQVTYEQYF | TGTGCCAGCAGTCCCCCCCCAGGGGGACAGGTAACCTACGAGCAGTACTTC
. | . | 14 | TRBJ1-1 | TRBV7-9 | CASSAIGGDTEAFF | TGTGCCAGCAGCGCCATTGGGGGGGACACTGAAGCTTTCTTT
TRBD2 | few | 16 | TRBJ2-5 | TRBV15 | CATSEGSGGPIETQYF | TGTGCCACCAGCGAAGGGAGCGGGGGGCCGATAGAGACCCAGTACTTC
. | many | 14 | TRBJ1-5 | TRBV20-1 | CSADSTDSNQPQHF | TGCAGTGCGGATTCGACAGATAGCAATCAGCCCCAGCATTTT
TRBD2 | . | 14 | TRBJ2-7 | TRBV5-1 | CASSYSTSYNEQYF | TGCGCCAGCAGCTATTCGACTAGCTATAACGAGCAGTACTTC
. | . | 14 | TRBJ1-6 | TRBV7-3 | CASGLQLGNSPLHF | TGTGCCAGCGGCCTACAATTGGGTAATTCACCCCTCCACTTT
TRBD2 | . | 16 | TRBJ2-1 | TRBV20-1 | CSARGTSGRDYNEQFF | TGCAGTGCTAGAGGGACTAGCGGGAGGGATTACAATGAGCAGTTCTTC
. | many | 12 | TRBJ1-2 | TRBV29-1 | CSVVAGHDGYTF | TGCAGCGTTGTCGCTGGGCACGATGGCTACACCTTC
. | many | 14 | TRBJ1-5 | TRBV7-2 | CASSFIGSNQPQHF | TGTGCCAGCAGCTTCATCGGTTCCAATCAGCCCCAGCATTTT
. | few | 17 | TRBJ2-3 | TRBV6-5 | CASSYMGGGGDTDTQYF | TGTGCCAGCAGTTACATGGGCGGGGGCGGGGACACAGATACGCAGTATTTT
. | many | 15 | TRBJ2-5 | TRBV25-1 | CASSEPQGIQETQYF | TGTGCCAGCAGTGAACCTCAGGGGATCCAAGAGACCCAGTACTTC
. | . | 14 | TRBJ1-6 | TRBV6-5 | CASSFRSNNSPLHF | TGTGCCAGCAGTTTCAGGAGTAATAATTCACCCCTCCACTTT
. | few | 10 | TRBJ1-2 | TRBV29-1 | CSAQGAGYTF | TGCAGCGCCCAGGGCGCTGGCTACACCTTC
. | many | 16 | TRBJ2-7 | TRBV5-1 | CASSLEGQGGYYEQYF | TGCGCCAGCAGCTTGGAGGGCCAGGGTGGCTACTACGAGCAGTACTTC
. | many | 14 | TRBJ1-2 | TRBV7-2 | CASSLGPGNYGYTF | TGTGCCAGCAGCTTGGGACCGGGTAACTATGGCTACACCTTC
. | few | 15 | TRBJ2-1 | TRBV2 | CASSEATGDYNEQFF | TGTGCCAGCAGTGAAGCGACGGGGGACTACAATGAGCAGTTCTTC
TRBD2 | . | 16 | TRBJ2-7 | TRBV12-3/TRBV12-4 | CASSSPKSSGGNEQYF | TGTGCCAGCAGTTCCCCGAAGTCTAGCGGGGGGAACGAGCAGTACTTC
TRBD2 | . | 16 | TRBJ2-3 | TRBV27 | CASSLAAGEVGDTQYF | TGTGCCAGCAGTTTAGCAGCGGGAGAGGTGGGAGATACGCAGTATTTT
. | . | 14 | TRBJ2-7 | TRBV9 | CASSVGQRSYEQYF | TGTGCCAGCAGCGTAGGTCAGCGGTCCTACGAGCAGTACTTC
. | . | 14 | TRBJ2-1 | TRBV4-3 | CASSQELGFNEQFF | TGCGCCAGCAGCCAAGAACTCGGTTTCAATGAGCAGTTCTTC
TRBD2 | . | 15 | TRBJ2-7 | TRBV6-2/TRBV6-3 | CASRGPGTSGKEQYF | TGTGCCAGCAGGGGTCCCGGGACTAGCGGGAAGGAGCAGTACTTC
TRBD1 | many | 13 | TRBJ1-1 | TRBV2 | CASSAYRGAEAFF | TGTGCCAGCAGTGCTTACAGGGGCGCTGAAGCTTTCTTT
. | many | 13 | TRBJ2-5 | TRBV2 | CASSDGRQETQYF | TGTGCCAGCAGTGACGGCCGTCAAGAGACCCAGTACTTC
. | few | 14 | TRBJ1-5 | TRBV6-2/TRBV6-3 | CASSYETANQPQHF | TGTGCCAGCAGTTACGAGACAGCGAATCAGCCCCAGCATTTT
. | . | 15 | TRBJ2-5 | TRBV5-1 | CASSPGMRPQETQYF | TGCGCCAGCAGCCCCGGAATGCGGCCTCAAGAGACCCAGTACTTC
TRBD2 | few | 14 | TRBJ2-1 | TRBV20-1 | CSARLLATYNEQFF | TGCAGTGCTAGACTACTAGCGACCTACAATGAGCAGTTCTTC
TRBD1 | . | 15 | TRBJ2-7 | TRBV7-2 | CASNQRRDRGYEQYF | TGTGCCAGCAACCAGAGGAGGGACAGGGGTTACGAGCAGTACTTC
. | . | 15 | TRBJ2-7 | TRBV16 | CASSRLPGISYEQYF | TGTGCCAGCAGCCGGTTGCCAGGGATCTCCTACGAGCAGTACTTC
. | . | 16 | TRBJ2-7 | TRBV15 | CATSRAFGRGLSEQYF | TGTGCCACCAGCAGAGCTTTTGGCAGGGGCCTCTCGGAGCAGTACTTC
. | . | 13 | TRBJ1-2 | TRBV6-1 | CASSRSRAGAATF | TGTGCCAGCAGCCGATCCCGGGCAGGCGCCGCCACCTTC
TRBD1 | . | 15 | TRBJ2-7 | TRBV12-3/TRBV12-4 | CASSAQTGFSYEQYF | TGTGCCAGCAGTGCTCAGACAGGGTTCTCCTACGAGCAGTACTTC
TRBD1 | few | 15 | TRBJ2-7 | TRBV5-1 | CASSWGTGSSYEQYF | TGCGCCAGCAGCTGGGGGACAGGGAGCTCCTACGAGCAGTACTTC
. | . | 13 | TRBJ1-1 | TRBV7-9 | CASSSDGNTEAFF | TGTGCCAGCAGCTCGGACGGGAACACTGAAGCTTTCTTT
TRBD2 | . | 17 | TRBJ2-3 | TRBV27 | CASRGLAGGLIRDTQYF | TGTGCCAGCAGGGGACTAGCGGGGGGGCTCATTAGGGATACGCAGTATTTT
TRBD1 | . | 15 | TRBJ2-3 | TRBV28 | CASRHTQGNTDTQYF | TGTGCCAGCAGACATACACAGGGGAACACAGATACGCAGTATTTT
. | few | 17 | TRBJ2-2 | TRBV5-6 | CASSPGARAPNTGELFF | TGTGCCAGCAGCCCGGGTGCCCGGGCCCCGAACACCGGGGAGCTGTTTTTT
. | many | 13 | TRBJ1-6 | TRBV12-3/TRBV12-4 | CASSFGGASPLHF | TGTGCCAGCAGTTTTGGAGGGGCCTCACCCCTCCACTTT
. | . | 17 | TRBJ2-4 | TRBV21-1 | CASSKVLTRPAKNIQYF | TGTGCCAGCAGCAAAGTCCTCACGAGACCAGCCAAAAACATTCAGTACTTC
. | . | 17 | TRBJ2-5 | TRBV3-1 | CASSPGLVGEGGETQYF | TGTGCCAGCAGCCCGGGTCTAGTCGGGGAAGGAGGAGAGACCCAGTACTTC
. | . | 17 | TRBJ1-4 | TRBV15 | CATSRGAGPASNEKLFF | TGTGCCACCAGCAGGGGCGCGGGGCCTGCGAGTAATGAAAAACTGTTTTTT